The T cell receptor (beta chain) described here comes from a study of lymphopenia after photon versus proton radiotherapy. As regards this clone: Antigen unknown.

The germline V and J ends were trimmed by 2 bases and 2 bases, with 10 bases remaining between them. The CDR3 length is 14 residues. From germline, CDR1 is SGHTS and CDR2 YDEGEE. Profiling relied on immunoSEQ multiplex PCR, and the TCRdb table lists in-frame clones only, not all of them. The data contain tens of thousands of clones, about 92% of them singletons. Study-wide findings and caveats: A bigger post-nadir fall in TCR diversity correlated inversely with survival time in deceased patients. Only patients who died were analyzed for survival; proton advantage is unproven. Relative stability marked proton patients; photon patients lost diversity and naive cells. After the lymphocyte nadir, photon-treated repertoires showed oligoclonal expansion, especially of CD8+ Temra cells.

This sample comprised peripheral blood, obtained from a patient treated with photon-based radiotherapy. This chain uses TRBV5-8 with TRBJ2-5, with D unresolved. The sequence was obtained from a woman aged 40 to 50 with cholangiocarcinoma. DNA of the CDR3: TGTGCCAGCAGCTTACGGGTTGATCAAGAGACCCAGTACTTC. Residues: CASSLRVDQETQYF.